This note documents a single TCR beta chain sequence. Its antigen remains unidentified. This sample is part of a study of vaccination and CD4 T cells after COVID-19. Once obtained from cultured CD4+ T cells, the DNA was sequenced using the Oncomine TCR Beta short-read assay. TCRdb reanalysed the PCR reads using MiXCR and keeps one entry per CDR3 protein. This table holds around 20,000 distinct CDR3 sequences, approximately 57% found once. Treatment indicated: approximately nine-day PBMC culture with coronavirus spike peptide pools or control peptides (ViraFEST assay). This clonotype originated in a human donor who received a COVID-19 vaccine. The sequenced sample was CD4+ T cells from blood, cultured in vitro, obtained after SARS-CoV-2 vaccination.

The CDR3 here is CASRLITSTDTQYF. The CDR3 DNA sequence: TGTGCCAGCAGACTTATAACTAGCACAGATACGCAGTATTTT. V and J are TRBV2 and TRBJ2-3, with D hard to call. The CDR3 loop spans 14 amino acids. The V end lost 6 bases, the J end lost 0 bases, and 10 bases lay between the germline ends. Germline CDR1 and CDR2: SNHLY and FYNNEI.